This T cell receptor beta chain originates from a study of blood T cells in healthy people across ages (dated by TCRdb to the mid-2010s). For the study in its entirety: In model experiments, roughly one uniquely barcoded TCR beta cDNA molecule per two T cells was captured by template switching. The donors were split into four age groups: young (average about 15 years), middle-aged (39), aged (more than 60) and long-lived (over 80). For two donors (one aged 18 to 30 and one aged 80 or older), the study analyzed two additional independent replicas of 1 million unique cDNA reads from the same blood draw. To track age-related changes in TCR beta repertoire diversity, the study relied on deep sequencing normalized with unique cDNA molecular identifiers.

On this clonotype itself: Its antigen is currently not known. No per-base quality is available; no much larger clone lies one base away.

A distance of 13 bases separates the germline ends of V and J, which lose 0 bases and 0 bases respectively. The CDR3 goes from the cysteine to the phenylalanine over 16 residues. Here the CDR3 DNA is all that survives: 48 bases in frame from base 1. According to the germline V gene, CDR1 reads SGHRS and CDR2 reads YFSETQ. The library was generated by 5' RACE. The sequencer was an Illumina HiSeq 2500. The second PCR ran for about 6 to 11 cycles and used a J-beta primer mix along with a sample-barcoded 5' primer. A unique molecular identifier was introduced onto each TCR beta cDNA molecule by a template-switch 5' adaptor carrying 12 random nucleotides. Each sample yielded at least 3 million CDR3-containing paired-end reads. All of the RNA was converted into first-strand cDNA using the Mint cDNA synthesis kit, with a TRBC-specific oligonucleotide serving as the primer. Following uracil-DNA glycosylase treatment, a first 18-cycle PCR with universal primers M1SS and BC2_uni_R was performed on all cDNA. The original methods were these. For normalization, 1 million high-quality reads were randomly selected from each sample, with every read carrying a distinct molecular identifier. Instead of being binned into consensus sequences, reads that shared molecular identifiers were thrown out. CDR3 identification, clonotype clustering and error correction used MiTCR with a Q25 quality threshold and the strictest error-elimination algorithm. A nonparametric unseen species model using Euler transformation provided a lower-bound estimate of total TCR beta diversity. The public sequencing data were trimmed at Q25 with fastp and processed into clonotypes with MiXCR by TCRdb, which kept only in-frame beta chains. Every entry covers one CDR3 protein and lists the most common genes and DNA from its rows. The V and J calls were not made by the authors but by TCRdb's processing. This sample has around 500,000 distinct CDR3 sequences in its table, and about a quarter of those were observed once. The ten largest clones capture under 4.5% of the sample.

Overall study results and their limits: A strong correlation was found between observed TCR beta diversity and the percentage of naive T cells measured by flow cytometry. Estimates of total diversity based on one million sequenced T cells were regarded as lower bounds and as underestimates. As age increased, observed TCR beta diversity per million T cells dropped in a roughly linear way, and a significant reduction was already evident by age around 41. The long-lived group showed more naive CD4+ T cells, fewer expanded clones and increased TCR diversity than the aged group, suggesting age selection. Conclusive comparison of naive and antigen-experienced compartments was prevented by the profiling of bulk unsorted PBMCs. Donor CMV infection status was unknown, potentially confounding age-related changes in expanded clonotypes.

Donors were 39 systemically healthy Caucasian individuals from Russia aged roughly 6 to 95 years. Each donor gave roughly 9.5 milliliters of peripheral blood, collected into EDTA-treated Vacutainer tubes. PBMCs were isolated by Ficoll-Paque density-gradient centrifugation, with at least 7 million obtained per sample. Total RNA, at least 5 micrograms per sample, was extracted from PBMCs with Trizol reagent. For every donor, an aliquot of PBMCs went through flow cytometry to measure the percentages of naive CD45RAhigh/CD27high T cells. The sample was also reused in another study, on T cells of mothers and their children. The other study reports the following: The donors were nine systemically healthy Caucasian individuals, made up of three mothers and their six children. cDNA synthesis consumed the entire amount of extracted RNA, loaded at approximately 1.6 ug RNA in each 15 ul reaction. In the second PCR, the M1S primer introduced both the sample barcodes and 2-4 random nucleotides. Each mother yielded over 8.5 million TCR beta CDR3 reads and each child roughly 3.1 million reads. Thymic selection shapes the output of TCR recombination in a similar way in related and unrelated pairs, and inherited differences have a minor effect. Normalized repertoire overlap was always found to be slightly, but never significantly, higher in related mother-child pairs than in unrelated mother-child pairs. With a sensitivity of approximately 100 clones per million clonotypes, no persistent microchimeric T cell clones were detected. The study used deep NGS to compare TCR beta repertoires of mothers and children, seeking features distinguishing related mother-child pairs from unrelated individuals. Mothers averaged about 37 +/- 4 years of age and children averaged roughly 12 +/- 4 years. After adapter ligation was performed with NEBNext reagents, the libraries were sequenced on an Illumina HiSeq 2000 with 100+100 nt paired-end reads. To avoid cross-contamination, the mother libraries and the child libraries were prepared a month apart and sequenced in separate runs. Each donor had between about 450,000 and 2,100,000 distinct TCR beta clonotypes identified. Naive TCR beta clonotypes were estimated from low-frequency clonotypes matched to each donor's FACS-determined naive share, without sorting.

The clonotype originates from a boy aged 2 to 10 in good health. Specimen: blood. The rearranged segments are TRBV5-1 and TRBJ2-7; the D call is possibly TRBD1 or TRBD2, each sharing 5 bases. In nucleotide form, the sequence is TGCGCCAGCAGCTTGGCCGCAGGGAGAAGCTCCTACGAGCAGTACTTC. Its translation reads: CASSLAAGRSSYEQYF.